One sample yielded the 9 T cell receptor beta chains listed below, sequenced in a study of blood T cell repertoires in COVID-19. Using immunoSEQ multiplex PCR, the repertoire was profiled, and TCRdb retains in-frame clones only, with some absent. The profile shows over 130,000 clones, 70% to 90% of them singletons. What was sequenced was peripheral blood. The receptors shown here come from a human donor in a cohort sampled during active COVID-19.

V and J are TRBV18 and TRBJ2-1, with TRBD2 identical over 10 bases. The CDR3 is 16 residues long. Trimming at V came to 6 bases and at J to 7 bases, leaving 12 bases not matched to a gene. Germline CDR1 is KGHSH and CDR2 is LQKENI. The CDR3 sequence is CASSRSSGGPGNEQFF. The CDR3 nucleotides are TGTGCCAGCTCTCGGTCTAGCGGGGGCCCGGGGAATGAGCAGTTCTTC.

This sequence joins TRBV7-6 and TRBJ1-4, with unresolved D. The CDR3 has 16 amino acids. The V gene's germline CDR1 is SGHVS and CDR2 FNYEAQ. V shed 0 bases and J shed 8 bases, with 16 bases lying between them. The CDR3 sequence is CASSLAGGGLREKLFF. The CDR3, as DNA: TGTGCCAGCAGCTTAGCAGGTGGAGGGTTGAGGGAAAAACTGTTTTTT. The full variable domain, with the rest looked up from reference TRBV7-6 and TRBJ1-4, is GAGVSQSPRYKVTKRGQDVALRCDPISGHVSLYWYRQALGQGPEFLTYFNYEAQQDKSGLPNDRFSAERPEGSISTLTIQRTEQRDSAMYRCASSLAGGGLREKLFFGSGTQLSVL.

The chain uses TRBV9 and TRBJ2-2; D is unclear. Deletions cut 2 bases from V and 4 bases from J, with 6 bases between. CDR3 length equals 13 residues. The germline CDR1 and CDR2 sequences are SGDLS and YYNGEE. In DNA form, the CDR3 reads TGTGCCAGCAGCGTCCCGTCCACCGGGGAGCTGTTTTTT. Its translation: CASSVPSTGELFF.

V is TRBV3-1 (or the pseudogene TRBV3-2) and J is TRBJ2-3; TRBD2 matches 8 bases. CDR1 and CDR2 (germline): LGHDT, YNNKEL (reference sequence). The CDR3 contains 15 residues. The ends lost 5 bases at V and 2 bases at J; junction bases unmatched: 6. CDR3 residues: CASSYARGVTDTQYF. CDR3 in DNA: TGTGCCAGCAGCTACGCGCGGGGGGTCACAGATACGCAGTATTTT.

The V call is TRBV19, the J call TRBJ2-2; 8 nucleotides match TRBD1. CDR1 is LNHDA, CDR2 SQIVND, per germline (reference sequence). The CDR3 totals 15 residues. The trim removed 4 bases at V and 4 bases at J, leaving 5 bases unmatched. This CDR3 is CASSRDRLVTGELFF. In nucleotides, the CDR3 is TGTGCCAGTAGTAGGGACAGGTTGGTCACCGGGGAGCTGTTTTTT.

This chain links TRBV7-6 with TRBJ2-1; TRBD1 is a possible D gene (6 bases). V gave up 1 base and J gave up 9 bases, with 13 bases separating them. CDR3 length: 14 amino acids. CDR1 is SGHVS, CDR2 FNYEAQ, per germline. CDR3 coding DNA: TGTGCCAGCAGCTTAGAACAGGGTCGTAGTGAGCAGTTCTTC. Its translation is CASSLEQGRSEQFF.

This clone has only one observation. The V and J genes are TRBV9 and TRBJ2-5, with D unclear. Germline V gene sequence: CDR1 SGDLS, CDR2 YYNGEE. The V end was cut by 4 bases, the J end by 0 bases, with 7 bases between. This CDR3 comprises 13 residues. As DNA, the CDR3 is TGTGCCAGCAGCTCCGACAACCAAGAGACCCAGTACTTC. Translating it yields CASSSDNQETQYF.

The chain links TRBV28 to TRBJ1-2; 7 nucleotides align to TRBD1. CDR3 size: 15 residues. Germline CDR1 reads MDHEN; CDR2 reads SYDVKM. Trimming cost V 6 bases and J 0 bases; bases outside gene matches: 7. CDR3 sequence: CASRRRRGANYGYTF. The CDR3 DNA is TGTGCCAGCAGGCGCCGCAGGGGGGCTAACTATGGCTACACCTTC.

The gene calls are TRBV6-5 and TRBJ1-3; D call uncertain. The CDR3 is 13 residues long. The germline V gene encodes CDR1 MNHEY and CDR2 SVGAGI. The ends were cut back, 6 bases at V and 4 bases at J, with 10 bases in the middle. The CDR3: CASRGGYGNTIYF. DNA for the CDR3: TGTGCCAGCAGGGGAGGGTACGGAAACACCATATATTTT.